What follows is one T cell receptor beta chain and its context. The record originates from a study of blood T cell repertoires in COVID-19. Overall study context: Sites in the United States, Italy and Spain provided acute and convalescent COVID-19 samples. PBMCs, B-cell-depleted T cells, or T cells were the source of the cDNA or gDNA that made up the material.

The CDR3 spans 13 residues. V was cut by 3 bases and J by 1 base, with 6 bases left in between. Original handling: Amplification of reference gene primers provided the estimated nucleated cell counts. Profiled with immunoSEQ multiplex PCR; TCRdb holds only in-frame clones, not every one. V and J calls and clone size are as listed in that table; D and trimming were resolved from the DNA. The data contain about 76,000 clones, 70% to 90% of them singletons. The sequenced sample was peripheral blood. This TCR derives from a human donor in a cohort sampled during active COVID-19. The chain is built from TRBV12-3 or TRBV12-4 and TRBJ1-1; D call uncertain. In DNA, the CDR3 is TGTGCCAGCAGTTTGGGCCCGAACACTGAAGCTTTCTTT. This gives the protein CASSLGPNTEAFF.